The subject of this entry is one TCR beta chain. The data derive from a study of PD-L1 blockade in urothelial cancer. Study context: Dosed intravenously at 1,200 mg every 3 weeks, atezolizumab was initiated by patients around 2014. Blood drawn 3 weeks (second dose) and 6 weeks after treatment start was analyzed. Each blood sample yielded a median of roughly 140,000 T cells.

Assay: immunoSEQ multiplex PCR; the TCRdb copy retains only in-frame clones and omits some. The repertoire holds about 43,000 clones, with around 90% as singletons. This CDR3 is 13 amino acids long. Trimming removed 7 bases at V and 7 bases at J, with 16 bases between. In germline, CDR1 is MNHNS, CDR2 SASEGT. Sequenced here: PBMCs, sampled around atezolizumab (anti-PD-L1) treatment. The J gene is TRBJ1-1, the V gene TRBV6-1; tentatively, D is TRBD1 (5 bases). This TCR came from a woman aged 60 to 75 with urothelial cancer. Here the CDR3 DNA reads TGTGCCAGCACCCCTCGGTGGGGGGGTGAAGCTTTCTTT. Protein product: CASTPRWGGEAFF.